This T cell receptor (beta chain) emerged from a study of blood T cell repertoires in COVID-19. About the research overall: In each case, the material was cDNA or gDNA derived from T cells, B-cell-depleted T cells, or PBMCs.

Germline CDR1 and CDR2: SGHTA and FQGTGA. The CDR3 length is 15 residues. V lost 6 bases to trimming and J lost 0 bases, with 12 bases between them. TCRdb keeps only in-frame clones here, not all; method: immunoSEQ multiplex PCR. The repertoire consists of fewer than 150,000 clones, with more than 60% occurring once and the leading ten covering about 6.6%. Input material: peripheral blood. This TCR was recovered from a man between 65 and 85 years old with acute or convalescent COVID-19. The chain links TRBV7-3 to TRBJ2-1; maybe TRBD1 (5 bases). The CDR3 nucleotides read TGTGCCAGCAGTCTGGACACCAACTCCTACAATGAGCAGTTCTTC. It specifies CASSLDTNSYNEQFF.